Each of the 12 T cell receptor beta chains below was sequenced from the same sample in a study of blood T cell repertoires in COVID-19. Profiling relied on immunoSEQ multiplex PCR, and the TCRdb table lists in-frame clones only, not all of them. The repertoire holds 40,000 to 50,000 clones, with nearly 90% as singletons. Sequences were obtained from peripheral blood. Receptor source: a human donor in a cohort sampled during active COVID-19.

The gene calls are TRBV11-2 and TRBJ2-1; D gene uncertain. The CDR3 is made up of 12 amino acids. The germline CDR1 and CDR2 sequences are SGHAT and FQNNGV. The V end lost 7 bases, the J end lost 8 bases, and 12 bases lay between the germline ends. CDR3 in DNA: TGTGCCAGCACCCACTCAATCGATGAGCAGTTCTTC. This gives the protein CASTHSIDEQFF.

CDR3 DNA sequence: TGTGCCAGCAGCGTACCGGGGGATCTAATCCAGCCCCAGCATTTT. Protein sequence: CASSVPGDLIQPQHF. V is TRBV9 and J is TRBJ1-5; D might be TRBD1 (5 bases). CDR3 length: 15 residues. Trimming removed 1 base at V and 7 bases at J, with 15 bases between. Germline V lookup: CDR1 SGDLS, CDR2 YYNGEE.

This chain connects TRBV2 to TRBJ2-7; 9 bases map to TRBD2. The CDR3 has 13 amino acids. From germline, CDR1 is SNHLY and CDR2 FYNNEI. V lost 6 bases and J lost 6; bases outside the gene matches: 6. The CDR3 sequence is CASRSGLAREQYF. As DNA, the CDR3 is TGTGCCAGCAGATCCGGACTAGCGCGCGAGCAGTACTTC.

The genes are TRBV7-8 and TRBJ1-1; D not resolved. V was cut by 5 bases and J by 1 base, with 14 bases left in between. The CDR3 totals 15 residues. The germline V gene has CDR1 SGHVS and CDR2 FQNEAQ. CDR3 coding DNA: TGTGCCAGCAGCCCCGGCCTACGGGAGAACACTGAAGCTTTCTTT. Protein sequence: CASSPGLRENTEAFF.

The rearrangement uses TRBV5-1 and TRBJ1-3, with 9 bases matching TRBD1. V lost 3 bases, J lost 4 bases, and 8 bases stayed unmatched. Germline CDR1 SGHRS, CDR2 YFSETQ. This CDR3 region has 16 residues. The CDR3 nucleotides read TGCGCCAGCAGCTCCGGGACAGGGCTTCCCGGAAACACCATATATTTT. Its protein product is CASSSGTGLPGNTIYF. Complete variable domain (other parts from reference TRBV5-1 and TRBJ1-3): KAGVTQTPRYLIKTRGQQVTLSCSPISGHRSVSWYQQTPGQGLQFLFEYFSETQRNKGNFPGRFSGRQFSNSRSEMNVSTLELGDSALYLCASSSGTGLPGNTIYFGEGSWLTVV.

This clone was detected once. This chain links TRBV5-8 with TRBJ2-5; 8 bases agree with TRBD1. Trimming removed 1 base from V and 5 bases from J; junction bases left unmatched: 10. Germline CDR1 reads SGHTS; CDR2 reads YDEGEE. The CDR3 runs 16 residues. CDR3 in amino acids: CASSLPIQGARETQYF. Here the CDR3 DNA reads TGTGCCAGCAGCTTGCCAATTCAGGGGGCGCGGGAGACCCAGTACTTC.

The gene calls are TRBV5-4 and TRBJ2-6; D ambiguous. CDR3 length: 15 residues. Trimming stripped 3 bases from V and 4 bases from J, with 11 bases between. Germline V gene sequence: CDR1 SGHNT, CDR2 YYREEE (reference sequence). This CDR3 is CASSSREAGANVLTF. CDR3 coding DNA: TGTGCCAGCAGCTCCCGCGAGGCGGGGGCCAACGTCCTGACTTTC.

V is TRBV9 and J is TRBJ2-7, with a weak D call TRBD2 (7 bases). Trimming cost V 1 base and J 5 bases, with 25 bases left between them. The CDR3 sequence is 18 residues long. Germline V lookup: CDR1 SGDLS, CDR2 YYNGEE. The CDR3: CASSVSVVGASGGHEQYF. The CDR3 region has the DNA TGTGCCAGCAGCGTAAGCGTAGTAGGGGCCTCGGGGGGCCACGAGCAGTACTTC.

This rearrangement joins TRBV7-2 to TRBJ1-2; TRBD1 matches 7 bases. Germline V gene lookup returns CDR1 SGHTA and CDR2 FQGNSA. The CDR3 has 13 residues. V gave up 4 bases and J gave up 8 bases; unmatched junction bases: 7. The CDR3 DNA reads TGTGCCAGCAGCTCCGGGACAGTTTACGGCTACACCTTC. Protein sequence: CASSSGTVYGYTF.

This chain connects TRBV25-1 to TRBJ2-1, with 10 nucleotides matching TRBD1. CDR1 MGHDK and CDR2 SYGVNS come from the germline V gene. With V trimmed by 3 bases and J by 6 bases, 8 bases remained unmatched. This CDR3 spans 16 amino acids. The CDR3 loop is CASSDSPGQGPNEQFF. As DNA, the CDR3 is TGTGCCAGCAGTGACTCACCGGGACAGGGGCCCAATGAGCAGTTCTTC.

The chain links TRBV9 to TRBJ1-2; a weak D match, TRBD1 (6 bases). V lost 0 bases and J 5 bases, leaving 23 bases between the germline ends. Germline V gene data show CDR1 as SGDLS and CDR2 as YYNGEE. The CDR3 runs to 18 residues. The CDR3 nucleotides read TGTGCCAGCAGCGTAGCAAGTATTTCGCGGACAGAGTCATATGGCTACACCTTC. This sequence encodes CASSVASISRTESYGYTF. The full variable domain, its missing parts supplied by reference TRBV9 and TRBJ1-2, is DSGVTQTPKHLITATGQRVTLRCSPRSGDLSVYWYQQSLDQGLQFLIQYYNGEERAKGNILERFSAQQFPDLHSELNLSSLELGDSALYFCASSVASISRTESYGYTFGSGTRLTVV.

The count of this clone is one. The J gene is TRBJ1-2, the V gene TRBV5-1, with 10 bases lining up with TRBD1. The CDR3 is 15 residues long. The germline V gene encodes CDR1 SGHRS and CDR2 YFSETQ. V lost 0 bases to trimming and J lost 7 bases; unmatched junction nucleotides: 6. CDR3 residues: CASSLGRTGGFGYTF. DNA for the CDR3: TGCGCCAGCAGCTTGGGTCGGACAGGGGGATTTGGCTACACCTTC.